This record concerns one TCR beta chain sequence. Its antigen target is currently unknown. No base quality values were provided; no much bigger clone lies one nucleotide off. Sequences DFQATT (CDR1) and SNEGSKA (CDR2) are obtained from the germline V gene (reference sequence). V is cut back by 6 bases and J by 4 bases, with 2 bases in the junction unmatched. From cysteine to phenylalanine, the CDR3 is 11 amino acids long. Only the CDR3 DNA is retained, 33 bases long and in frame from the first base. The CDR3 regions of human TCRbeta chains were analyzed by immunosequencing. The study's own analysis went as follows. TCRs in the repertoires were matched against a reference library of SARS-CoV-2-specific TCRs that had been generated with the MIRA antigen-specificity platform. Breadth meant the fraction of unique TCRs that were SARS-CoV-2-associated, whereas depth meant the fraction of total T cells that were SARS-CoV-2-associated. Using the MIRA data, each spike-specific TCR was assigned both to the spike region to which the TCR was reactive and to a CD4 or CD8 class. Log10-transformed breadth and depth values were compared by one-way ANOVA with Sidak's multiple comparisons tests. Not all clones reach the TCRdb copy of this immuneACCESS table, which keeps in-frame sequences only. Checked studies attribute under half of the gap to unresolved V genes and leave the rest unexplained. That table is the source of V, J and clone size, and D and trimming were worked out from the DNA. This sample holds 120,000 or so clones; about 85% were observed only once. Clones ranked in the top ten supply 1.4% to 1.5% of the sample.

This sample was included in a study of T cell responses to AZD1222 COVID-19 vaccine (dated by TCRdb to the early 2020s). A note on the overall study: AZD1222 recipients whose second dose came at about 4 weeks and those whose second dose came at about 12 weeks were combined into one group, since spike-specific TCR depth and breadth did not differ between the two schedules. TCR sequencing covered fewer than 250 trial participants: about 210 given two doses of AZD1222 and about 26 given two doses of MenACWY control vaccine. Trial participants were enrolled into age subgroups of 18-55, 56-69 and 70-plus years, which contained roughly 150, 30 and 60 TCR-sequenced participants, respectively. Findings and caveats that apply to the study as a whole: Because no day 14 peak-response samples were available, the repertoires could be characterized only after the peak T cell response. Conclusions about previously exposed vaccinees are limited because only 5 or 6 AZD1222 recipients were SARS-CoV-2 seropositive at baseline. The vaccine-associated CD4 TCRs covered the entire spike protein, and the dominant responses fell in regions 160-218 and 743-854. In the small 56-69-year group, the increase in depth fell short of significance, most likely because of low power. Participants were mostly white British, with more females than males. The authors suggested clonal diversity may have been underestimated. Reportedly, close to half of the unique spike-specific TCRs recognized epitopes lying outside the regions that are mutated in the B.1.351 and B.1.1.7 variants. A significant rise in spike-specific TCR breadth and depth was observed after two AZD1222 doses relative to day 0 and relative to MenACWY recipients.

The sample's time point, from its label and the paper: baseline before first vaccination. Samples from vaccinated people were obtained from the UK trials COV001 and COV002, which included a single-blind randomized controlled phase 2/3 trial of AZD1222 (ChAdOx1 nCoV-19) in healthy adults. For TCRbeta chain sequencing, PBMC samples were collected from trial participants at day 0 and at day 28 after the second dose. The chain was built from TRBV20-1 and TRBJ1-2; TRBD1 fits 7 bases in the junction. The origin of this receptor is an adult in good health. The source material was peripheral blood, sampled on day 0 of AZD1222 vaccination. The encoded CDR3 is CSARDSYGYTF. In nucleotide form, the sequence is TGCAGTGCAAGGGACAGCTATGGCTACACCTTC.